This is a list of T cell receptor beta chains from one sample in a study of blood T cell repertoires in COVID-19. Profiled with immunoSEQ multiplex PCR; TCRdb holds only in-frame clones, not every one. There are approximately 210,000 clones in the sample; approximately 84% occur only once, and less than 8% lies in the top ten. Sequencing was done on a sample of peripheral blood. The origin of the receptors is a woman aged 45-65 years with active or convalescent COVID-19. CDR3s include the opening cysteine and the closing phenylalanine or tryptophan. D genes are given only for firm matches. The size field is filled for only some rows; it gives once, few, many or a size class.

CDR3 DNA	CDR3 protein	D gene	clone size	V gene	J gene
TGCGCCAGCAGCCAAGGGCAGTCCCCAACTAATGAAAAACTGTTTTTT	CASSQGQSPTNEKLFF	-	-	TRBV4-1	TRBJ1-4
TGTGCCAGCACCCGGGGGACAGGGAACACTGAAGCTTTCTTT	CASTRGTGNTEAFF	TRBD1	-	TRBV2	TRBJ1-1
TGCAGCGGGAGGTATGGCTACACCTTC	CSGRYGYTF	-	-	TRBV29-1	TRBJ1-2
TGCAGCGTGGGGACAGCGGACTATGGCTACACCTTC	CSVGTADYGYTF	TRBD1	-	TRBV29-1	TRBJ1-2
TGTGCCAGCTCACCAACAGGGTTCTCCTACAATGAGCAGTTCTTC	CASSPTGFSYNEQFF	-	-	TRBV18	TRBJ2-1
TGTGCCAGCTCACCACAACAGGGGCTACAAGAGACCCAGTACTTC	CASSPQQGLQETQYF	TRBD1	-	TRBV18	TRBJ2-5
TGTGCCAGCAGTCACAGGGGGCGCAGCACAGATACGCAGTATTTT	CASSHRGRSTDTQYF	TRBD1	-	TRBV27	TRBJ2-3
TGTGCCAGCAGCCCAGGGACTGGGCGGGAAAAACTGTTTTTT	CASSPGTGREKLFF	-	-	TRBV3-1/TRBV3-2	TRBJ1-4
TGTGCCAGCAGCTTAGCGGGGGCGGACAGGGGGTACAATCAGCCCCAGCATTTT	CASSLAGADRGYNQPQHF	TRBD1	-	TRBV7-8	TRBJ1-5
TGTGCCAGCAGCTCATCGACAGGGGTGGGTGACATTCAGTACTTC	CASSSSTGVGDIQYF	TRBD1	once	TRBV7-2	TRBJ2-4
TGTGCCAGCGCTAAGGGGGACTATGGCTACACCTTC	CASAKGDYGYTF	-	-	TRBV6-6	TRBJ1-2
TGTGCCAGCAGTTACAATGGGGGGGATCAGCCCCAGCATTTT	CASSYNGGDQPQHF	-	once	TRBV6-6	TRBJ1-5
TGCGCCAGCAGCTTCGGAGGGGATCAGCCCCAGCATTTT	CASSFGGDQPQHF	-	once	TRBV5-1	TRBJ1-5
TGTGCCAGCAGCCCAAGGACAGGCCCAAATAGCGGGAGACGGCGACGGCAGTTCTTC	CASSPRTGPNSGRRRRQFF	TRBD2	-	TRBV7-9	TRBJ2-1
TGTGCCAGCAGCCAAGACCCGTACACCTTTGGCCCCACAGATACGCAGTATTTT	CASSQDPYTFGPTDTQYF	-	few	TRBV3-1/TRBV3-2	TRBJ2-3
TGTGCCAGCAGTCGCCAGGGGGGCTATGGCTACACCTTC	CASSRQGGYGYTF	TRBD1	-	TRBV12-3/TRBV12-4	TRBJ1-2
TGTGCTAGTGGTTCCGGGATTCAGTCAGTCGATGAGCAGTTCTTC	CASGSGIQSVDEQFF	-	-	TRBV12-5	TRBJ2-1
TGTGCCAGCAGCTTAGAGGCTAGCGGATTCACCGGGGAGCTGTTTTTT	CASSLEASGFTGELFF	TRBD2	-	TRBV11-2	TRBJ2-2
TGTGCCAGCAGTAATCTTGACTCTAGCACAGATACGCAGTATTTT	CASSNLDSSTDTQYF	-	-	TRBV6-5	TRBJ2-3
TGTGCCAGCGGGACAATGGGGGGCTACACCTTC	CASGTMGGYTF	-	-	TRBV19	TRBJ1-2
TGTGCCAGCAGCTTAATGGGGACAGGCTACACTGAAGCTTTCTTT	CASSLMGTGYTEAFF	TRBD1	-	TRBV7-8	TRBJ1-1
TGTGCCAGCAGTGCATTCGACAGGTTGTTTTTT	CASSAFDRLFF	-	-	TRBV25-1	TRBJ1-4
TGTGCCAGCAGTTCCTTCGGACAGGGTTCGAATGAGCAGTTCTTC	CASSSFGQGSNEQFF	TRBD1	-	TRBV6-5	TRBJ2-1
TGTGCTAGTGGTCTGGGACAGGGGGCTGCAGGAACTGAAGCTTTCTTT	CASGLGQGAAGTEAFF	TRBD1	-	TRBV12-5	TRBJ1-1
TGTGCCAGTAGTATAAGCGGGAACTATGGCTACACCTTC	CASSISGNYGYTF	-	-	TRBV19	TRBJ1-2
TGCAGCGTCGGACTCTTGGGGTATGGCTACACCTTC	CSVGLLGYGYTF	-	-	TRBV29-1	TRBJ1-2
TGTGCCAGCTCACCAGGGGCGTATGGAGCCTACGAGCAGTACTTC	CASSPGAYGAYEQYF	-	-	TRBV18	TRBJ2-7
TGTGCCACCAGTGACCAGCGGGGGCTTAGCACAGATACGCAGTATTTT	CATSDQRGLSTDTQYF	TRBD2	-	TRBV24-1	TRBJ2-3
TGTGCCACCCAACCAGGGGGAAACACCATATATTTT	CATQPGGNTIYF	-	-	TRBV6-5	TRBJ1-3
TGTGCCAGCAGTCAGCAGGGAAACTATGGCTACACCTTC	CASSQQGNYGYTF	-	-	TRBV6-5	TRBJ1-2
TGCAGCGTTGAACCGCGACAGGGGAACACCGGGGAGCTGTTTTTT	CSVEPRQGNTGELFF	TRBD1	once	TRBV29-1	TRBJ2-2
TGTGCCAGCAATGGCGGGGCGAACACCGGGGAGCTGTTTTTT	CASNGGANTGELFF	-	few	TRBV19	TRBJ2-2
TGTGCCAGCAGTCCACGGGGGCTAGCGGGCAATGAGCAGTTCTTC	CASSPRGLAGNEQFF	TRBD2	-	TRBV27	TRBJ2-1
TGTGCCAGCAGCTTTCGGGAGACCCAGTACTTC	CASSFRETQYF	-	-	TRBV5-6	TRBJ2-5
TGTGCCACCAGTGATACCTCTGCGGGAGGGTCCTCCGGCACAGATACGCAGTATTTT	CATSDTSAGGSSGTDTQYF	TRBD2	-	TRBV24-1	TRBJ2-3
TGCGCCAGCAGGGCTCGACAGGGGGCTGAAGCTTTCTTT	CASRARQGAEAFF	TRBD1	-	TRBV10-1	TRBJ1-1
TGCGCCAGCAGCTGGGGACTAGCGGACACAGATACGCAGTATTTT	CASSWGLADTDTQYF	TRBD2	-	TRBV5-1	TRBJ2-3
TGCAGCGCTTCCCCGGGACAGGGCAGAGCTGAAGCTTTCTTT	CSASPGQGRAEAFF	TRBD1	-	TRBV29-1	TRBJ1-1
TGTGCCAGCAGCTTAGACAGGAGCTCCTACGAGCAGTACTTC	CASSLDRSSYEQYF	-	-	TRBV7-9	TRBJ2-7
TGCGCCAGCAGCCTTGTGGCGGGGCAGGCTGGCTACACCTTC	CASSLVAGQAGYTF	-	once	TRBV4-1	TRBJ1-2
TGTGCCAGCAGCCCCCCGGAGGGGGCGGCTTTCTTT	CASSPPEGAAFF	TRBD1	-	TRBV28	TRBJ1-1
TGCGCCAGCAGCTGGGGACAGGGTGGGGCCTACGAGCAGTACTTC	CASSWGQGGAYEQYF	TRBD1	-	TRBV5-1	TRBJ2-7
TGTGCCAGCTCACCCGACCGAGTGCGGGAGACCCAGTACTTC	CASSPDRVRETQYF	-	-	TRBV18	TRBJ2-5
TGTGCCAGCAGCACCATAGCGGGGGGGCGGAATGAGCAGTTCTTC	CASSTIAGGRNEQFF	TRBD2	-	TRBV6-4	TRBJ2-1
TGTGCCACCAACCCCACAGCCTATAGCAATCAGCCCCAGCATTTT	CATNPTAYSNQPQHF	-	-	TRBV19	TRBJ1-5
TGTGCCAGCACCCCCCGGACTCGGGGATCTGAAGCTTTCTTT	CASTPRTRGSEAFF	-	few	TRBV2	TRBJ1-1
TGTGCCAGCCGAACTAATACAGGAAACACCATATATTTT	CASRTNTGNTIYF	-	-	TRBV18	TRBJ1-3
TGTGCCACCCCGCCCCCTCTTGACAGGGCAGCCTCACCAGATACGCAGTATTTT	CATPPPLDRAASPDTQYF	TRBD1	-	TRBV19	TRBJ2-3
TGTGCCATCAGTGCTGGGGGGGGGACTGAAGCTTTCTTT	CAISAGGGTEAFF	-	-	TRBV10-3	TRBJ1-1
TGTGCCAGCAGCTTTCTTGGCGGCCCCCTGAACAATGAGCAGTTCTTC	CASSFLGGPLNNEQFF	-	-	TRBV7-6	TRBJ2-1
TGTGCCAGCAGATCCGGGACAGGGGGCTTTGGGGATGGCTACACCTTC	CASRSGTGGFGDGYTF	TRBD1	few	TRBV28	TRBJ1-2
TGTGCCAGCAGCTTGGCTCCTAGCTCATCAGGGGGCACTGAAGCTTTCTTT	CASSLAPSSSGGTEAFF	TRBD1	-	TRBV5-6	TRBJ1-1
TGTGCCAGCAGCCGTGGACAGGGGATAAATGAAAAACTGTTTTTT	CASSRGQGINEKLFF	TRBD1	-	TRBV27	TRBJ1-4
TGTGCCAGCTCACCAATGGGGCCAAACACTGAAGCTTTCTTT	CASSPMGPNTEAFF	-	-	TRBV18	TRBJ1-1
TGTGCCAGCACCTGGGGAAGGGTAGGGAGCTACAATGAGCAGTTCTTC	CASTWGRVGSYNEQFF	-	-	TRBV5-5	TRBJ2-1
TGTGCCAGCAGTGATCCGGGCAGGGGAAGATTGGACGAAAAACTGTTTTTT	CASSDPGRGRLDEKLFF	-	-	TRBV2	TRBJ1-4
TGTGCCAGCAGTGCAAGCTACAGTTACGAGCAGTACTTC	CASSASYSYEQYF	-	-	TRBV28	TRBJ2-7
TGTGCCAGCAGTAGGGGGAGTGAAAAACTGTTTTTT	CASSRGSEKLFF	-	-	TRBV28	TRBJ1-4